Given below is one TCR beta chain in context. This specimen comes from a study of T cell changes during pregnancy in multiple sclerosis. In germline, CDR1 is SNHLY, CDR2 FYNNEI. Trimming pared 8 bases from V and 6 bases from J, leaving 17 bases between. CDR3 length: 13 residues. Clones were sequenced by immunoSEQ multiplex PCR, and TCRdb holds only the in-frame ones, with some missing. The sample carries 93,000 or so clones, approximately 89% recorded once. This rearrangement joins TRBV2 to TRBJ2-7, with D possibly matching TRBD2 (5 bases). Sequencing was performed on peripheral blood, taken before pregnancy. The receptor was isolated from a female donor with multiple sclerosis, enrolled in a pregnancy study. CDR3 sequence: CASHDYGGAEQYF. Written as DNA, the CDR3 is TGTGCCAGCCATGACTACGGTGGCGCCGAGCAGTACTTC.